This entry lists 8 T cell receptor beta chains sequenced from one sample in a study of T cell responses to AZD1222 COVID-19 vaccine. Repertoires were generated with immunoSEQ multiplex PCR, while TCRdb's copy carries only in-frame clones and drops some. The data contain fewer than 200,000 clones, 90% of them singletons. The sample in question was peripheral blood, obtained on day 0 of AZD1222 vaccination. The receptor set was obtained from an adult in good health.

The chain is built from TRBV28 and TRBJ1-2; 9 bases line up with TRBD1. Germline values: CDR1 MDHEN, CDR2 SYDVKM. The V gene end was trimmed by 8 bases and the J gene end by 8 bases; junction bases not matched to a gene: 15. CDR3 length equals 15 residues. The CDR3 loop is CASGIEPGQGGGYTF. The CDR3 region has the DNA TGTGCCAGCGGGATAGAACCGGGACAGGGAGGGGGCTACACCTTC.

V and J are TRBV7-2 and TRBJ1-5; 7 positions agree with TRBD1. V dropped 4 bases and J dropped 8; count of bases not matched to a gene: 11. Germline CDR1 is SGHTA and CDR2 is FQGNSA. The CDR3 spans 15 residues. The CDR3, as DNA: TGTGCCAGCAGCTCCCGGGACAGTCTTTGGGAGCCCCAGCATTTT. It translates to CASSSRDSLWEPQHF.

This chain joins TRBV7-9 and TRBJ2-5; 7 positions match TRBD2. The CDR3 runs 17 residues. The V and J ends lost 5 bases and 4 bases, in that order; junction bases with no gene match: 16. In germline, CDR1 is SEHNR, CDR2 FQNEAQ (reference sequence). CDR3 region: CASSHPREEGYTETQYF. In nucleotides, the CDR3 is TGTGCCAGCAGCCATCCCCGGGAGGAGGGTTATACAGAGACCCAGTACTTC.

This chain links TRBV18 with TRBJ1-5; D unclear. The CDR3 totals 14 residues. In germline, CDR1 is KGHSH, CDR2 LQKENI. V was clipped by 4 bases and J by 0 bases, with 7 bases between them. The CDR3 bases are TGTGCCAGCTCACTCCAGAATAGCAATCAGCCCCAGCATTTT. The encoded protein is CASSLQNSNQPQHF.

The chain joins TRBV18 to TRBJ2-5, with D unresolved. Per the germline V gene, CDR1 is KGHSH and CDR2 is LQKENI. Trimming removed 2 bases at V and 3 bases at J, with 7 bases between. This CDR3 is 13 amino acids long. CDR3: CASSPNREETQYF. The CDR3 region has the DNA TGTGCCAGCTCACCAAACAGAGAAGAGACCCAGTACTTC. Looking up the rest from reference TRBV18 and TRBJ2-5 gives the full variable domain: NAGVMQNPRHLVRRRGQEARLRCSPMKGHSHVYWYRQLPEEGLKFMVYLQKENIIDESGMPKERFSAEFPKEGPSILRIQQVVRGDSAAYFCASSPNREETQYFGPGTRLLVL.

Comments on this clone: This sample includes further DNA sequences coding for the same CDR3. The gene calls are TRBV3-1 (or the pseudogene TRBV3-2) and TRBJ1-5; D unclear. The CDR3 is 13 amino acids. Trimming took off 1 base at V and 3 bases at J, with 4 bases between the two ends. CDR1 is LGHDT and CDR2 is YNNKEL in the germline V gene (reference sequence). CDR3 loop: CASSQGDNQPQHF. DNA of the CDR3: TGTGCCAGCAGCCAAGGGGACAATCAGCCCCAGCATTTT.

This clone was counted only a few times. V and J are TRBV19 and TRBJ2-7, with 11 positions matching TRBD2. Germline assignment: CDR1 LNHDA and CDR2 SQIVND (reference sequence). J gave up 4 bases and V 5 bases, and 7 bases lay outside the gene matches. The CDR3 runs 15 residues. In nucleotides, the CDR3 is TGTGCCAGTAGTGCCCTAGCGGGAGGAACGTACGAGCAGTACTTC. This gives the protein CASSALAGGTYEQYF.

In nucleotides, the CDR3 is TGCGCCAGCAGCTTGGGGGACCACCGTACTAAGCAGTTCTTC. Translating gives CASSLGDHRTKQFF. The chain carries TRBV5-1 and TRBJ2-1; D could derive from TRBD1 or TRBD2 (5 bases each). The length of the CDR3 is 14 residues. The V end lost 0 bases, the J end lost 11 bases, and 15 bases lay between the germline ends. Germline V gene sequence: CDR1 SGHRS, CDR2 YFSETQ.